Listed below are T cell receptor beta chains from one sample, sequenced in a study of T-cell memory formation after mild COVID-19. TCRdb reprocessed the 5' RACE reads via MiXCR and lists one record per CDR3 protein. This sample has 30,000 to 45,000 distinct CDR3 sequences, with 11% found just once. Sequenced sample: PBMCs or a T cell subset sorted from them (not recorded which). The source of these receptors is a man between 18 and 35 years old who had mild COVID-19 (a few samples of this study predate the infection). Cell type and time point are not known. Both conserved end residues are part of each CDR3. A D gene is named only where the DNA matches it firmly. The size of a clone is reported for some rows only, either as once, few or many, or as a class for expanded clones.

d_call	clone_size	v_call	j_call	cdr3_aa	cdr3_nt
.	many	TRBV6-1	TRBJ1-6	CASSMGNSPLHF	TGTGCCAGCTCTATGGGCAATTCACCCCTCCACTTT
.	many	TRBV6-2/TRBV6-3	TRBJ2-7	CASSLVGGSYEQYF	TGTGCCAGCAGCCTCGTAGGGGGCTCCTACGAGCAGTACTTC
.	.	TRBV4-3	TRBJ2-5	CASSQSRVRGTQYF	TGCGCCAGCAGCCAGTCCAGGGTGCGGGGGACCCAGTACTTC
.	many	TRBV12-3/TRBV12-4	TRBJ2-7	CASSFESYEQYF	TGTGCCAGCAGTTTCGAATCCTACGAGCAGTACTTC
.	many	TRBV7-2	TRBJ2-3	CASSPGTLALDTQYF	TGTGCCAGCAGCCCCGGGACCCTGGCGTTAGATACGCAGTATTTT
.	many	TRBV10-3	TRBJ2-3	CATLGLASTDTQYF	TGTGCCACCTTGGGACTGGCTAGCACAGATACGCAGTATTTT
TRBD1	many	TRBV7-2	TRBJ1-2	CASSSSTGTVYGYTF	TGCGCCAGCAGCAGTAGTACCGGGACAGTTTATGGCTACACCTTC
.	many	TRBV14	TRBJ2-2	CASSQEWGNTGELFF	TGTGCCAGCAGCCAAGAATGGGGGAATACCGGGGAGCTGTTTTTT
TRBD2	many	TRBV7-9	TRBJ2-5	CASSRGLVLTQYF	TGTGCCAGCAGCCGCGGACTAGTATTAACCCAGTACTTC
TRBD1	few	TRBV2	TRBJ2-6	CASSPTGVPGANVLTF	TGTGCCAGCAGTCCGACAGGGGTTCCTGGGGCCAACGTCCTGACTTTC
TRBD1	.	TRBV4-1	TRBJ2-2	CASSPSGTGLTGELFF	TGCGCCAGCAGCCCGTCGGGGACAGGGCTCACCGGGGAGCTGTTTTTT
.	many	TRBV30	TRBJ2-1	CAWSPGVNEQFF	TGTGCCTGGAGCCCAGGGGTCAATGAGCAGTTCTTC
.	many	TRBV6-1	TRBJ2-1	CASSEGPYNEQFF	TGTGCCAGCAGTGAAGGGCCATACAATGAGCAGTTCTTC
TRBD1	many	TRBV7-2	TRBJ2-4	CASSSTGFAIQYF	TGTGCCAGCAGCTCGACAGGGTTTGCCATTCAGTACTTC
TRBD2	many	TRBV28	TRBJ2-1	CASSRTSGENEQFF	TGTGCCAGCAGCCGAACTAGCGGGGAGAATGAGCAGTTCTTC
.	few	TRBV3-1	TRBJ1-6	CASSQPRGYSPLHF	TGTGCCAGCAGCCAACCACGGGGGTATTCACCCCTCCACTTT
TRBD1	many	TRBV29-1	TRBJ1-3	CSVGQGFSGNTIYF	TGCAGCGTGGGACAGGGGTTCTCGGGAAACACCATATATTTT
.	.	TRBV5-4	TRBJ1-2	CASSLPFNYGYTF	TGTGCCAGCAGCTTACCCTTTAACTATGGCTACACCTTC
.	many	TRBV6-4	TRBJ2-1	CASSPGGAGAASSYNEQFF	TGTGCCAGCAGCCCCGGTGGGGCGGGGGCCGCGAGCTCCTACAATGAGCAGTTCTTC
.	.	TRBV29-1	TRBJ2-1	CSATTDNEQFF	TGCAGCGCCACGACGGACAATGAGCAGTTCTTC
.	many	TRBV5-4	TRBJ2-4	CASSLGTENIQYF	TGTGCCAGCAGCCTCGGGACGGAAAACATTCAGTACTTC
.	many	TRBV27	TRBJ2-5	CASSITPQETQYF	TGTGCCAGCAGTATTACACCCCAAGAGACCCAGTACTTC
.	many	TRBV29-1	TRBJ2-5	CSLWGSGETQYF	TGCAGCCTCTGGGGCTCGGGAGAGACCCAGTACTTC
TRBD2	.	TRBV2	TRBJ2-7	CASSAFKLAGVYEQYF	TGTGCCAGCAGTGCCTTCAAACTAGCGGGAGTGTACGAGCAGTACTTC
TRBD2	many	TRBV6-1	TRBJ2-3	CASSEKSSGADTQYF	TGTGCCAGCAGTGAAAAATCTAGCGGGGCAGATACGCAGTATTTT
TRBD1	many	TRBV12-3/TRBV12-4	TRBJ1-2	CASSEGQGYGYTF	TGTGCCAGCAGTGAAGGACAGGGTTATGGCTACACCTTC
.	.	TRBV4-3	TRBJ2-6	CASSQDIVSGANVLTF	TGCGCCAGCAGCCAAGATATTGTCTCTGGGGCCAACGTCCTGACTTTC
TRBD1	few	TRBV24-1	TRBJ1-5	CATSDSLGQGGGFSNQPQHF	TGTGCCACCAGTGATTCTTTAGGACAGGGGGGCGGGTTTAGCAATCAGCCCCAGCATTTT
TRBD1	many	TRBV12-3/TRBV12-4	TRBJ1-3	CASSYGTGLGNTIYF	TGTGCCAGCAGTTACGGGACAGGGCTCGGAAACACCATATATTTT
TRBD2	few	TRBV4-3	TRBJ2-1	CASSPRLAGFLNEQFF	TGCGCCAGCAGCCCCAGACTAGCGGGCTTCCTCAATGAGCAGTTCTTC
.	many	TRBV5-1	TRBJ2-3	CASNQASTDTQYF	TGCGCCAGCAATCAGGCGAGCACAGATACGCAGTATTTT
TRBD2	.	TRBV9	TRBJ2-5	CASSATSGKETQYF	TGTGCCAGCAGCGCGACTAGCGGGAAAGAGACCCAGTACTTC
.	many	TRBV4-3	TRBJ1-1	CASSQDWEGGNTEAFF	TGCGCCAGCAGCCAAGATTGGGAGGGGGGGAACACTGAAGCTTTCTTT
.	many	TRBV5-1	TRBJ2-5	CASGTGTQETQYF	TGCGCCAGCGGTACGGGCACCCAAGAGACCCAGTACTTC
TRBD2	.	TRBV2	TRBJ2-7	CASSEGIREGSYEQYF	TGTGCCAGCAGTGAAGGGATTAGGGAGGGCTCCTACGAGCAGTACTTC
.	many	TRBV6-6	TRBJ2-1	CASSYTGPSYNEQFF	TGTGCCAGCAGTTACACAGGGCCGTCCTACAATGAGCAGTTCTTC
TRBD1	.	TRBV29-1	TRBJ1-5	CSVRQGRNQPQHF	TGCAGCGTCAGACAGGGCCGCAATCAGCCCCAGCATTTT
.	many	TRBV7-3	TRBJ1-1	CASSLIRDTEAFF	TGTGCCAGCAGCTTAATACGGGACACTGAAGCTTTCTTT
TRBD1	once	TRBV5-1	TRBJ1-6	CASGTGDYNSPLHF	TGCGCCAGCGGCACAGGGGACTATAATTCACCCCTCCACTTT
.	many	TRBV10-3	TRBJ2-5	CAISDETQYF	TGTGCCATCAGTGACGAGACCCAGTACTTC
.	many	TRBV7-2	TRBJ2-1	CASSWPQGLSYNEQFF	TGTGCCAGCAGCTGGCCGCAGGGGCTCTCCTACAATGAGCAGTTCTTC
TRBD1	many	TRBV20-1	TRBJ1-2	CSASRQGGGYTF	TGCAGTGCTAGCCGACAGGGGGGTGGCTACACCTTC
.	.	TRBV19	TRBJ1-1	CASTRGLNTEAFF	TGTGCCAGTACCCGGGGCTTGAACACTGAAGCTTTCTTT
.	many	TRBV7-2	TRBJ2-3	CASRAQSDTQYF	TGTGCCAGCAGGGCGCAATCAGATACGCAGTATTTT
.	many	TRBV28	TRBJ1-3	CASRHPGNTIYF	TGTGCCAGCAGACATCCTGGAAACACCATATATTTT
.	few	TRBV11-1	TRBJ1-1	CASSFGRSMNTEAFF	TGTGCCAGCAGCTTTGGCAGGTCCATGAACACTGAAGCTTTCTTT
TRBD2	many	TRBV6-4	TRBJ2-3	CASSESSGGPTDTQYF	TGTGCCAGCAGTGAGTCTAGCGGGGGGCCCACAGATACGCAGTATTTT
.	many	TRBV5-1	TRBJ2-5	CASSLLAGDETQYF	TGCGCCAGCAGCTTGCTGGCAGGGGACGAGACCCAGTACTTC
.	many	TRBV7-9	TRBJ2-1	CASSSRTDNEQFF	TGTGCCAGCAGCTCTCGGACAGACAATGAGCAGTTCTTC
.	many	TRBV2	TRBJ2-2	CASRVREAGELFF	TGTGCCAGCAGGGTCAGGGAGGCCGGGGAGCTGTTTTTT
.	many	TRBV7-3	TRBJ2-1	CASSRGGSYNEQFF	TGTGCCAGCAGCCGGGGCGGCTCCTACAATGAGCAGTTCTTC
TRBD2	many	TRBV4-3	TRBJ2-2	CASSQGSSGGAWTGELFF	TGCGCCAGCAGCCAAGGAAGTAGCGGGGGGGCATGGACCGGGGAGCTGTTTTTT
.	many	TRBV25-1	TRBJ1-1	CASSGHLDSRAFF	TGTGCCAGCAGTGGCCACCTGGACAGTCGAGCTTTCTTT
TRBD1	many	TRBV5-1	TRBJ1-5	CASSFGDRANQPQHF	TGCGCCAGCAGCTTCGGGGACAGGGCAAATCAGCCCCAGCATTTT
TRBD2	many	TRBV11-2	TRBJ2-3	CASSWTSGAADTQYF	TGTGCCAGCAGCTGGACTAGCGGGGCTGCAGATACGCAGTATTTT
.	many	TRBV20-1	TRBJ1-2	CSARDQGSYGYTF	TGCAGTGCTAGAGACCAGGGGAGCTATGGCTACACCTTC